What follows are 24 T cell receptor beta chains derived from one specimen sequenced in a study of T cell repertoires in cytomegalovirus infection. TCRdb recomputed calls from the reads with MiXCR, one row per CDR3 protein. Of around 530,000 distinct CDR3 sequences in the sample, about a quarter are singletons; the top ten hold around 14%. Sequenced material: PBMCs. Receptor source: a human donor in good health (CMV status not recorded). Some clones in this sample may be carry-over from other donors' samples.

V and J are TRBV7-2 and TRBJ2-1; 9 bases agree with TRBD2. V lost 5 bases to trimming and J lost 5 bases; unmatched junction nucleotides: 7. Germline-derived CDR1 and CDR2 are SGHTA and FQGNSA. This CDR3 spans 15 amino acids. The CDR3 nucleotides are TGTGCCAGCAGCACAGGACTAGCGTTGGACAATGAGCAGTTCTTC. Its translation is CASSTGLALDNEQFF.

The V call is TRBV6-6, the J call TRBJ2-7; TRBD2 aligns across 13 bases. V dropped 4 bases and J dropped 4; count of bases not matched to a gene: 1. Germline loops: CDR1 MNHNY, CDR2 SVGAGI (reference sequence). CDR3 length equals 14 residues. The CDR3 loop reads CASSWTSGSYEQYV. CDR3 DNA: TGTGCCAGCAGTTGGACTAGCGGGAGTTACGAGCAGTACGTC.

The rearrangement links TRBV5-6 to TRBJ2-3; 7 positions agree with TRBD2. Germline V CDR1 and CDR2: SGHDT, YYEEEE. V shed 3 bases and J 6 bases; nucleotides not matched to a gene: 7. This CDR3 is 14 amino acids long. CDR3 sequence (DNA): TGTGCCAGCAGCTGGGCCAGCGGGACTGATACGCAGTATTTT. Protein: CASSWASGTDTQYF.

The V call is TRBV20-1, the J call TRBJ2-1; D remains unclear. The germline CDR1 and CDR2 sequences are DFQATT and SNEGSKA (reference sequence). This CDR3 is built from 16 residues. Trimming stripped 0 bases from V and 4 bases from J, with 16 bases between. As DNA, the CDR3 is TGCAGTGCTAGAGATCGTAGGACCCACACGTACAATGAGCAGTTCTTC. As protein: CSARDRRTHTYNEQFF.

The J gene is TRBJ2-6, the V gene TRBV29-1; D call uncertain. Germline V gene data show CDR1 as SQVTM and CDR2 as ANQGSEA. The CDR3 has 10 amino acids. V lost 6 bases to trimming and J lost 12 bases, with 9 bases between them. As DNA, the CDR3 is TGCAGCGTCCTCGAGACCGTCCTGACTTTC. Protein sequence: CSVLETVLTF.

This clonotype has more than one count but fewer than ten. The chain carries TRBV6-1 and TRBJ2-1; D is uncertain. V was trimmed by 5 bases and J by 0 bases, leaving 11 bases between them. There are 15 residues in the CDR3. Germline CDR1 reads MNHNS; CDR2 reads SASEGT. As DNA, the CDR3 is TGTGCCAGCAGTTTCAGGCTGAGCTCCTACAATGAGCAGTTCTTC. Translation gives CASSFRLSSYNEQFF.

CDR3 bases: TGTGCCAGCAGTTTAAGACAGGGGGGAAACAATGAGCAGTTCTTC. Amino acid sequence: CASSLRQGGNNEQFF. The chain is built from TRBV28 and TRBJ2-1; 9 positions match TRBD1. Germline-derived CDR1 and CDR2 are MDHEN and SYDVKM. The CDR3 totals 15 residues. V shed 2 bases, J shed 5 bases, and the junction held 4 bases outside the gene matches. Variable domain in full (rest from reference TRBV28 and TRBJ2-1): DVKVTQSSRYLVKRTGEKVFLECVQDMDHENMFWYRQDPGLGLRLIYFSYDVKMKEKGDIPEGYSVSREKKERFSLILESASTNQTSMYLCASSLRQGGNNEQFFGPGTRLTVL.

This clonotype was seen a handful of times. The rearrangement links TRBV27 to TRBJ2-1; 12 bases line up with TRBD2. Germline V lookup: CDR1 MNHEY, CDR2 SMNVEV (reference sequence). The CDR3 is 16 amino acids. V lost 3 bases and J lost 5; bases outside the gene matches: 5. The CDR3 region has the DNA TGTGCCAGCAGTTTTATATCTAGCGGGAGGGACAATGAGCAGTTCTTC. Its translation: CASSFISSGRDNEQFF.

This clonotype was recorded a few times. The chain recombines TRBV20-1 with TRBJ1-5; TRBD1 agrees at 10 bases. The length of the CDR3 is 16 residues. The V and J ends lost 4 bases and 6 bases, in that order; junction bases with no gene match: 12. Germline V gene lookup returns CDR1 DFQATT and CDR2 SNEGSKA (reference sequence). The DNA for the CDR3 is TGCAGTGCTATACCGGGACAGGGGATTAATGGTCAGCCCCAGCATTTT. Its translation: CSAIPGQGINGQPQHF.

The chain is built from TRBV7-2 and TRBJ2-2; D tentatively reads TRBD1 or TRBD2 (5 bases each). The germline V gene encodes CDR1 SGHTA and CDR2 FQGNSA. The CDR3 contains 15 residues. Between the trimmed V and J ends, which lost 4 bases and 4 bases, there was a span of 13 bases. The CDR3 bases are TGTGCCAGCAGCTCCAGGGAGAGGGGCACCGGGGAGCTGTTTTTT. Its protein is CASSSRERGTGELFF. The whole variable domain, remainder taken from reference TRBV7-2 and TRBJ2-2, is GAGVSQSPSNKVTEKGKDVELRCDPISGHTALYWYRQSLGQGLEFLIYFQGNSAPDKSGLPSDRFSAERTGGSVSTLTIQRTQQEDSAVYLCASSSRERGTGELFFGEGSRLTVL.

This chain uses TRBV27 with TRBJ1-4; D uncertain. The CDR3 runs 13 residues. V was cut by 2 bases and J by 5 bases, with 6 bases left in between. The germline V gene encodes CDR1 MNHEY and CDR2 SMNVEV (reference sequence). CDR3 region: CASSLRRNEKLFF. The CDR3 DNA reads TGTGCCAGCAGTTTACGGCGAAATGAAAAACTGTTTTTT.

The chain uses TRBV28 and TRBJ2-5; 8 nucleotides line up with TRBD1. J gave up 4 bases and V 4 bases, and 8 bases lay outside the gene matches. CDR3 length: 15 residues. Germline lookup yields CDR1 MDHEN and CDR2 SYDVKM. CDR3 in DNA: TGTGCCAGCAGTTCTCGGACAGGGAGGATAGAGACCCAGTACTTC. As protein: CASSSRTGRIETQYF. Filled out from reference TRBV28 and TRBJ2-5, the complete variable domain reads DVKVTQSSRYLVKRTGEKVFLECVQDMDHENMFWYRQDPGLGLRLIYFSYDVKMKEKGDIPEGYSVSREKKERFSLILESASTNQTSMYLCASSSRTGRIETQYFGPGTRLLVL.

V is TRBV20-1 and J is TRBJ2-1; TRBD2 is a possible D gene (6 bases). CDR1 DFQATT and CDR2 SNEGSKA come from the germline V gene (reference sequence). V was shortened by 6 bases and J by 0 bases, with 12 bases between the two germline ends. This CDR3 comprises 14 residues. CDR3 DNA sequence: TGCAGTGCGTCTAGCGTAGTCTCCTACAATGAGCAGTTCTTC. This encodes CSASSVVSYNEQFF.

The rearrangement links TRBV18 to TRBJ2-2; 9 bases are a match to TRBD1. CDR1 is KGHSH and CDR2 is LQKENI in the germline V gene. There are 15 residues in the CDR3. Germline trimming cut 5 bases from V and 6 bases from J; bases unmatched to any gene: 7. CDR3 sequence (DNA): TGTGCCAGCTCATCCTCGGGACAGGGACCCGGGGAGCTGTTTTTT. Translated, it gives CASSSSGQGPGELFF.

The chain couples TRBV29-1 to TRBJ2-3, with 13 bases matching TRBD2. The junction had 1 base not matched to a gene; V was cut back by 7 bases and J by 3 bases. The CDR3 length is 13 residues. Germline V gene data show CDR1 as SQVTM and CDR2 as ANQGSEA. CDR3 sequence: CSATSGRTDTQYF. In DNA, the CDR3 is TGCAGCGCGACTAGCGGGAGGACAGATACGCAGTATTTT.

In its sample, this clonotype was seen a few times. The chain uses TRBV27 and TRBJ2-7, with TRBD1 matching over 9 bases. This CDR3 has 14 residues. The trim removed 5 bases at V and 4 bases at J, leaving 6 bases unmatched. The germline CDR1 and CDR2 sequences are MNHEY and SMNVEV (reference sequence). The CDR3 sequence is CASSGTGNRYEQYF. The CDR3 DNA is TGTGCCAGCAGTGGGACAGGGAATCGTTACGAGCAGTACTTC.

CDR3 residues: CASSVFGTGNEKLFF. CDR3 nucleotide sequence: TGTGCCAGCAGCGTGTTTGGGACAGGGAATGAAAAACTGTTTTTT. This chain uses TRBV7-9 with TRBJ1-4; TRBD1 matches at 9 bases. The CDR3 extends over 15 amino acids. V dropped 5 bases and J dropped 5; count of bases not matched to a gene: 6. CDR1 and CDR2 from the germline V gene are SEHNR and FQNEAQ (reference sequence). Supplemented by reference TRBV7-9 and TRBJ1-4, the full variable domain reads DTGVSQNPRHKITKRGQNVTFRCDPISEHNRLYWYRQTLGQGPEFLTYFQNEAQLEKSRLLSDRFSAERPKGSFSTLEIQRTEQGDSAMYLCASSVFGTGNEKLFFGSGTQLSVL.

The chain has TRBV6-6 and TRBJ1-4; perhaps TRBD1 as D (6 bases). The CDR3 loop spans 14 amino acids. Trimming shortened V by 5 bases and J by 17 bases, and 24 bases separated the two germline ends. CDR1 and CDR2 from the germline V gene are MNHNY and SVGAGI (reference sequence). The CDR3 DNA reads as TGTGCCAGCAGTCCAACAGGGATTAATGAAGTGGGTTTTTTT. Translated: CASSPTGINEVGFF.

The chain couples TRBV29-1 to TRBJ1-2; 8 bases line up with TRBD1. The CDR3 contains 14 residues. Germline lookup yields CDR1 SQVTM and CDR2 ANQGSEA. The CDR3 sequence: CTGAQGQGGVGYTF. The DNA of the CDR3 is TGCACCGGGGCCCAAGGACAGGGAGGGGTCGGCTACACCTTC.

V is TRBV12-3 or TRBV12-4 and J is TRBJ2-3; D is uncertain. This CDR3 has 15 amino acids. Trimming took off 7 bases at V and 1 base at J, with 15 bases between the two ends. This chain's CDR3 is CASMRSASGTDTQYF. In DNA, the CDR3 is TGTGCCAGCATGAGGTCCGCCTCCGGCACAGATACGCAGTATTTT.

The V gene is TRBV6-6, the J gene TRBJ1-1, with D uncertain. The CDR3 has 15 residues. Trimming shortened V by 7 bases and J by 3 bases, and 18 bases separated the two germline ends. Germline CDR1 and CDR2: MNHNY and SVGAGI (reference sequence). In DNA, the CDR3 is TGTGCCAGCACTCCCTTGGACCTCGCGGACACTGAAGCTTTCTTT. Amino acid sequence: CASTPLDLADTEAFF.

This clonotype was seen only a few times. V and J are TRBV5-6 and TRBJ1-1; 10 bases fit TRBD1. The CDR3 contains 17 residues. V lost 0 bases and J lost 0; bases outside the gene matches: 5. The V gene's germline CDR1 is SGHDT and CDR2 YYEEEE. CDR3 nucleotides: TGTGCCAGCAGCTTGGAGGAGGGGACAGGGGTGAACACTGAAGCTTTCTTT. Translating it yields CASSLEEGTGVNTEAFF. Full variable domain (outside the CDR3, taken from reference TRBV5-6 and TRBJ1-1): DAGVTQSPTHLIKTRGQQVTLRCSPKSGHDTVSWYQQALGQGPQFIFQYYEEEERQRGNFPDRFSGHQFPNYSSELNVNALLLGDSALYLCASSLEEGTGVNTEAFFGQGTRLTVV.

This chain connects TRBV27 to TRBJ2-4; TRBD2 matches 13 bases. CDR1 and CDR2 from the germline V gene are MNHEY and SMNVEV (reference sequence). The CDR3 length is 22 residues. The ends lost 4 bases at V and 0 bases at J; junction bases unmatched: 18. The CDR3 here is CASSSPNPRLAGGDLAKNIQYF. CDR3 bases: TGTGCCAGCAGTTCCCCAAACCCCAGACTAGCGGGAGGAGATTTAGCCAAAAACATTCAGTACTTC.

This rearrangement joins TRBV6-2 or TRBV6-3 to TRBJ2-7; 11 bases are a match to TRBD2. Per the germline V gene, CDR1 is MNHEY and CDR2 is SVGEGT. V dropped 7 bases and J dropped 6; count of bases not matched to a gene: 8. This CDR3 contains 14 residues. CDR3 residues: CASNIAGGPFEQYF. The CDR3 DNA sequence: TGTGCCAGCAATATAGCGGGAGGGCCTTTCGAGCAGTACTTC.